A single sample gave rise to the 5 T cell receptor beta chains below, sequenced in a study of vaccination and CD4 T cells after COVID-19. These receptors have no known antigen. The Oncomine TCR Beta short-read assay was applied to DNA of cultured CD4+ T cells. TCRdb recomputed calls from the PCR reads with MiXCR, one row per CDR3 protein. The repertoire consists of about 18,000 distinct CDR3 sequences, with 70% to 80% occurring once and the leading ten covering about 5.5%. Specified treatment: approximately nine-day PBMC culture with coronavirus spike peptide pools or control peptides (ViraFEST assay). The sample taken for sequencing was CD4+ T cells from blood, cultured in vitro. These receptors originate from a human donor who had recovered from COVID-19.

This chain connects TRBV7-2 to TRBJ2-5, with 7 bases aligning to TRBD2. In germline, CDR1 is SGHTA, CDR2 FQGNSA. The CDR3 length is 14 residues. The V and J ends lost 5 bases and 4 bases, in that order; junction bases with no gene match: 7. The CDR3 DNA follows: TGTGCCAGCAGCCGAGGGCCGGGGGGAGAGACCCAGTACTTC. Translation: CASSRGPGGETQYF.

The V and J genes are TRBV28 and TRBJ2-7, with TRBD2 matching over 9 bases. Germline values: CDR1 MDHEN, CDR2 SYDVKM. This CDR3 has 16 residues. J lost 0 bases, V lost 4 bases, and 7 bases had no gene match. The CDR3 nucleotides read TGTGCCAGCAGTTCGAATCGACTAGCGGTCTCCTACGAGCAGTACTTC. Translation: CASSSNRLAVSYEQYF.

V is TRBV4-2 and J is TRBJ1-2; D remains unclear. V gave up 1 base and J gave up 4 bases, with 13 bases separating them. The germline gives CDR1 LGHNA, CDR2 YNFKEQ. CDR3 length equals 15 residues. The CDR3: CASSQVNSVSYGYTF. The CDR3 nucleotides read TGTGCCAGCAGCCAAGTGAATTCGGTGAGCTATGGCTACACCTTC.

In DNA, the CDR3 is TGCAGCGTTGAACGGGAGGGGGGCTACGAGCAGTACTTC. The encoded protein is CSVEREGGYEQYF. The chain couples TRBV29-1 to TRBJ2-7, with 8 bases aligning to TRBD2. Trimming removed 2 bases from V and 3 bases from J; junction bases left unmatched: 3. The CDR3 is made up of 13 amino acids. Germline values: CDR1 SQVTM, CDR2 ANQGSEA.

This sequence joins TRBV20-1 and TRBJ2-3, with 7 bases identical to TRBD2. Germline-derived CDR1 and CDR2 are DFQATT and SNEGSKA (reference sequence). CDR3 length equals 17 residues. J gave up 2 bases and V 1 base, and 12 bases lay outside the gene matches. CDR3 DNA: TGCAGTGCTAGAGTTTACTCAGGGAGGGTGGTCACAGATACGCAGTATTTT. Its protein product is CSARVYSGRVVTDTQYF.